These T cell receptor beta chains were read from a single sample in a study of blood T cell repertoires in COVID-19. Assay used: immunoSEQ multiplex PCR; TCRdb lists only in-frame clones, some missing. The table shows roughly 230,000 clones, with roughly four fifths occurring only once. Source material: PBMCs or T cells enriched from blood (not recorded which). These receptors were collected from a man aged 45-65 years who had recovered from COVID-19. Each CDR3 is given with its conserved first and last residue. A D gene is named only where the DNA matches it firmly. Not all rows give a size; the values are once, few, many and, for expanded clones, a class.

DNA | CDR3 | J | V | size | D
TGTGCCAGCAAGGGTGGGAGTTGGCCCTACGAGCAGTACTTC | CASKGGSWPYEQYF | TRBJ2-7 | TRBV27 | - | -
TGTGCCAGCAGCTTAGCGCAGGGGGCCTTGGGTTCACCCCTCCACTTT | CASSLAQGALGSPLHF | TRBJ1-6 | TRBV7-6 | - | TRBD1
TGTGCCAGCAGCTTACCGGGACTATCTAACATTCAGTACTTC | CASSLPGLSNIQYF | TRBJ2-4 | TRBV11-1 | - | TRBD2
TGTGCCAGCAGCGTCATACAGGGGGCGAATGGCTACACCTTC | CASSVIQGANGYTF | TRBJ1-2 | TRBV5-4 | - | TRBD1
TGTGCCTGGAGGGGAGGAAGGGAAAAACTGTTTTTT | CAWRGGREKLFF | TRBJ1-4 | TRBV30 | - | -
TGCAGCGTTGAAGATCGGGGGGAAAGGAGCTCCTACGAGCAGTACTTC | CSVEDRGERSSYEQYF | TRBJ2-7 | TRBV29-1 | - | TRBD2
TGTGCCAGCAGTTTACAGCCAGGGGGTATATACGAGCAGTACTTC | CASSLQPGGIYEQYF | TRBJ2-7 | TRBV27 | - | TRBD1
TGTGCCAGCAGCTCGCCCGGGAGGAATTCCTACGAGCAGTACTTC | CASSSPGRNSYEQYF | TRBJ2-7 | TRBV13 | - | TRBD2
TGCGCCAGCAGCGGCGGACAGGGGGCCGACTACGGGATTCAGTACTTC | CASSGGQGADYGIQYF | TRBJ2-4 | TRBV5-1 | - | TRBD1
TGTGCCAGCAGCTCATTAGGTTGGACTAGCGGGGGGAGGCGGGATACGCAGTATTTT | CASSSLGWTSGGRRDTQYF | TRBJ2-3 | TRBV11-3 | - | TRBD2
TGTGCCAGCACCCCAACGGGGACGAACACCGGGGAGCTGTTTTTT | CASTPTGTNTGELFF | TRBJ2-2 | TRBV9 | - | -
TGTGCCAGCAGCTTAGCGGAGACAGGCTATAATCAGCCCCAGCATTTT | CASSLAETGYNQPQHF | TRBJ1-5 | TRBV7-8 | - | -
TGTGCCAGCAGTTTAGAGGTACTAGGATCACCCCTCCACTTT | CASSLEVLGSPLHF | TRBJ1-6 | TRBV28 | - | -
TGCGCCAGCAGCCTGGGGGAGGGCCGGGATGAGCAGTTCTTC | CASSLGEGRDEQFF | TRBJ2-1 | TRBV5-1 | - | TRBD2
TGCAGCGTTGAGGGGACAGGAGATAATGAAAAACTGTTTTTT | CSVEGTGDNEKLFF | TRBJ1-4 | TRBV29-1 | - | TRBD1
TGTGCTAGCAGCTTAGCGGGGGGGACCGGGGAGCTGTTTTTT | CASSLAGGTGELFF | TRBJ2-2 | TRBV7-7 | - | TRBD2
TGTGCCAGCAGCTATACCGGGACAGGTAATCAGCCCCAGCATTTT | CASSYTGTGNQPQHF | TRBJ1-5 | TRBV7-2 | - | TRBD1
TGTGCCAGCAGCGCGGGACAGGGGGTCACTGAAGCTTTCTTT | CASSAGQGVTEAFF | TRBJ1-1 | TRBV7-2 | - | TRBD1
TGCGCCAGCAGTGATTTTGGTGACAGGGGACTGAATTCACCCCTCCACTTT | CASSDFGDRGLNSPLHF | TRBJ1-6 | TRBV10-1 | - | TRBD1
TGCGCCAGCAGCCAAGATGTGGGGGCGGGCGTCGCTAACTACGAGCAGTACTTC | CASSQDVGAGVANYEQYF | TRBJ2-7 | TRBV4-1 | - | -
TGTGCCAGCAGCTACAGGGGTCGGTACGAGCAGTACTTC | CASSYRGRYEQYF | TRBJ2-7 | TRBV2 | - | TRBD1
TGTGCCAGCAGTAGAGGGACAGGCGCTAACACTGAAGCTTTCTTT | CASSRGTGANTEAFF | TRBJ1-1 | TRBV9 | - | TRBD1
TGTGCCAGCTCACCACGGGAGGGGACGAACACTGAAGCTTTCTTT | CASSPREGTNTEAFF | TRBJ1-1 | TRBV18 | - | -
TGTGCCAGCAGCTTAAGGGAGGGCAGAGTCTCTGGGGCCAACGTCCTGACTTTC | CASSLREGRVSGANVLTF | TRBJ2-6 | TRBV7-2 | - | TRBD2
TGTGCCAGCAGCGGAGTTGGGGCCAACGTCCTGACTTTC | CASSGVGANVLTF | TRBJ2-6 | TRBV6-5 | - | -
TGCGCCAGCAGCTTGGATCCGGGGGAAGAGACCCAGTACTTC | CASSLDPGEETQYF | TRBJ2-5 | TRBV5-1 | once | -
TGTGCCAGCAGCCTCAGGACTAGCGGGAGTGGGGAGACCCAGTACTTC | CASSLRTSGSGETQYF | TRBJ2-5 | TRBV3-1/TRBV3-2 | - | TRBD2
TGTGCCAGCAGCGCATCTCGAGAGACAGGGGGATATGGCTACACCTTC | CASSASRETGGYGYTF | TRBJ1-2 | TRBV9 | few | TRBD1
TGTGCCAGCAGCTATCGCTACGAGCAGTACTTC | CASSYRYEQYF | TRBJ2-7 | TRBV11-2 | few | -
TGTGCCAGCAGCTTTTACCAGGGTCCCAATGAGCAGTTCTTC | CASSFYQGPNEQFF | TRBJ2-1 | TRBV7-9 | - | -
TGTGCCAGCAGCCGCAGAACAACCTACGAGCAGTACTTC | CASSRRTTYEQYF | TRBJ2-7 | TRBV5-8 | - | -
TGTGCCAGCAGCGTAGCTCCCAGAGGCACTGAAGCTTTCTTT | CASSVAPRGTEAFF | TRBJ1-1 | TRBV9 | - | -
TGCGCCAGCAGCTTGGCGGGACAGCTTAATTCACCCCTCCACTTT | CASSLAGQLNSPLHF | TRBJ1-6 | TRBV5-1 | - | TRBD1
TGTGCCAGTAGAGGGGAAGCCTACAATGAGCAGTTCTTC | CASRGEAYNEQFF | TRBJ2-1 | TRBV19 | - | -
TGTGCCAGCAGTCAGGACGGGGGGCTACAGCCCCAGCATTTT | CASSQDGGLQPQHF | TRBJ1-5 | TRBV6-5 | - | -
TGTGCCAGCAGCCAAGCGGTACAGAACCATGGCTACACCTTC | CASSQAVQNHGYTF | TRBJ1-2 | TRBV3-1/TRBV3-2 | - | -
TGTGCCAGCAGCCCTCATAGGGGGCCGGCAAATGAGCAGTTCTTC | CASSPHRGPANEQFF | TRBJ2-1 | TRBV7-3 | - | TRBD1
TGTGCCAGCAGTTCCAGACAGGGGTCGCGGTATTTT | CASSSRQGSRYF | TRBJ2-3 | TRBV12-3/TRBV12-4 | - | TRBD1